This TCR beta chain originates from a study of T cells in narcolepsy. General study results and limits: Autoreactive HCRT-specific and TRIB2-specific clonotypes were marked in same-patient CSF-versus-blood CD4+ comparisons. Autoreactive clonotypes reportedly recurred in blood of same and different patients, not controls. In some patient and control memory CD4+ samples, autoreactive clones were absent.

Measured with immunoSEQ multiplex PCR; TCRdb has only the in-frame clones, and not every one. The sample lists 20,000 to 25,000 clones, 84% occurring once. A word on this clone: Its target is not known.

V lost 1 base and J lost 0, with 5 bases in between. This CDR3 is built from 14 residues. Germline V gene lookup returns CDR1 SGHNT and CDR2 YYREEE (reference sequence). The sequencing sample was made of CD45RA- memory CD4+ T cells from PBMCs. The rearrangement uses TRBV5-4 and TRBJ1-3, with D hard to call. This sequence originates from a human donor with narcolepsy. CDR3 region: CASSLRDSGNTIYF. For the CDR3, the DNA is TGTGCCAGCAGCTTGAGGGACTCTGGAAACACCATATATTTT. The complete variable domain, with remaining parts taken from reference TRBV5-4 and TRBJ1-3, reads ETGVTQSPTHLIKTRGQQVTLRCSSQSGHNTVSWYQQALGQGPQFIFQYYREEENGRGNFPPRFSGLQFPNYSSELNVNALELDDSALYLCASSLRDSGNTIYFGEGSWLTVV.